This TCR beta chain was sequenced during a study of cytomegalovirus exposure and HLA in healthy donors. Germline V gives CDR1 SGDLS, CDR2 YYNGEE. With 2 bases removed from V and 0 bases from J, the gap between germline ends came to 6 bases. The CDR3 sequence is 14 residues long. PCR amplification relied on 60 Vbeta primers (plus 13 Jbeta primers). Sequenced by immunoSEQ multiplex PCR; TCRdb stores in-frame clones only, minus some. The sample yields some 94,000 clones, around 77% seen once. General study results and limits: Per a prior analysis, the majority of TCR beta V segments were productive roughly 90% or roughly 30% of the time. In a later analysis, compared with equally common non-associated chains, HLA-associated beta chains were more expanded.

Regarding this clone: Its antigen is undetermined.

The source of this sequence is a man aged 35 to 55 in good health and CMV-seronegative. V usage is TRBV9 and J usage is TRBJ1-3, with D possibly TRBD1 on 5 matching bases. Sequenced sample: PBMCs. Here the CDR3 reads CASSVDSSGNTIYF. In nucleotides, the CDR3 is TGTGCCAGCAGCGTTGACAGCTCTGGAAACACCATATATTTT.